This T cell receptor (beta chain) was captured by sequencing in a study of early T cells in non-severe SARS-CoV-2 infection. Across the whole study: Sequencing targeted bulk RNA from unsorted whole blood, leaving chains unpaired.

The study's findings and limits: Private and CD4 specificities were missed by VDJdb matching, which favored anti-spike CD8 responses.

TCRdb re-derived calls from the 5' RACE reads in MiXCR, one entry per CDR3 protein. The profile shows tens of thousands of distinct CDR3 sequences, about 12% of them singletons. This CDR3 contains 13 residues. The V gene lost 1 base and the J gene lost 4 bases, with 6 bases spanning the gap. CDR1 is SGHKS and CDR2 is YYEKEE in the germline V gene (reference sequence). This clonotype was seen repeatedly, ten times or more. The antigen is unknown. The V and J genes are TRBV5-5 and TRBJ2-1; no reliable D call. This clonotype originated in an adult who was a healthcare worker with PCR-confirmed SARS-CoV-2 infection or an uninfected control (not recorded which). The sample in question was whole blood, obtained at baseline. In DNA, the CDR3 is TGTGCCAGCAGCTTGTCCGTGTACAATGAGCAGTTCTTC. Translation gives CASSLSVYNEQFF.